The sequence of this T cell receptor beta chain was determined in a study of blood T cell repertoires in COVID-19. Overall study context: The study drew acute and convalescent COVID-19 samples from the United States, Italy and Spain. PBMCs, B-cell-depleted T cells, or T cells were the source of the cDNA or gDNA that made up the material.

As handled by the study authors: Quantification of nucleated cells was approximated via reference gene primer amplification. Sequencing used immunoSEQ multiplex PCR; TCRdb keeps in-frame clones, though not all of them. The V and J calls and clone size come from that table; D and trimming were worked out from the DNA. The sample consists of about 60,000 clones, 85% to 90% of them appearing once. The CDR3 covers 10 residues. Germline V gives CDR1 DFQATT, CDR2 SNEGSKA (reference sequence). V was trimmed by 6 bases and J by 7 bases, leaving 7 bases between them. Sequencing was performed on peripheral blood. The sequence came from a man aged 55 to 70 with acute or convalescent COVID-19. The chain combines TRBV20-1 with TRBJ2-1; the D is unclear. CDR3 in amino acids: CSAMRNEQFF. The CDR3 region has the DNA TGCAGTGCGATGAGGAATGAGCAGTTCTTC.